This is a list of T cell receptor beta chains from one sample in a study of blood T cell repertoires in COVID-19. Method: immunoSEQ multiplex PCR; TCRdb's copy keeps in-frame clones and lacks some. The data hold approximately 400,000 clones, with more than 80% observed a single time. Sequenced: peripheral blood. Receptors originate from a man between 40 and 49 years old with acute or convalescent COVID-19. Both conserved end residues are part of each CDR3. The D gene is left open where the match is weak. Size tells how often a clone was seen (once, few, many) or the class of an expanded clone, and some rows leave it out.

CDR3 protein: CASSPSLDRGRRTEAFF
J gene: TRBJ1-1
V gene: TRBV5-4
D gene: TRBD1
clone size: few

CDR3 protein: CASSQDRVPPLHF
J gene: TRBJ1-6
V gene: TRBV28
D gene: TRBD1
clone size: .

CDR3 protein: CASSTVHGGLGYNEQFF
J gene: TRBJ2-1
V gene: TRBV28
D gene: .
clone size: few

CDR3 protein: CASNPLGARSEKLFF
J gene: TRBJ1-4
V gene: TRBV11-2
D gene: .
clone size: once

CDR3 protein: CASSQDGAGGPPDTQYF
J gene: TRBJ2-3
V gene: TRBV4-2
D gene: TRBD2
clone size: .

CDR3 protein: CASSRQGGPDTQYF
J gene: TRBJ2-3
V gene: TRBV27
D gene: TRBD1
clone size: .

CDR3 protein: CASSLVSFAGEKQETQYF
J gene: TRBJ2-5
V gene: TRBV11-2
D gene: TRBD2
clone size: .

CDR3 protein: CASSLGHRQGGWTEAFF
J gene: TRBJ1-1
V gene: TRBV5-1
D gene: TRBD1
clone size: .

CDR3 protein: CASSPRELAGEVGELFF
J gene: TRBJ2-2
V gene: TRBV4-1
D gene: TRBD2
clone size: .

CDR3 protein: CASRLQGSGELFF
J gene: TRBJ2-2
V gene: TRBV2
D gene: .
clone size: .

CDR3 protein: CASSLRTSGSYEQYF
J gene: TRBJ2-7
V gene: TRBV11-3
D gene: TRBD2
clone size: .

CDR3 protein: CASSILSDDRGKLYEQYF
J gene: TRBJ2-7
V gene: TRBV21-1
D gene: .
clone size: .

CDR3 protein: CASSLRDPGQGLRELFF
J gene: TRBJ2-2
V gene: TRBV5-1
D gene: TRBD1
clone size: .

CDR3 protein: CASSATPYNSPLHF
J gene: TRBJ1-6
V gene: TRBV19
D gene: .
clone size: .

CDR3 protein: CASSLTGHDEKLFF
J gene: TRBJ1-4
V gene: TRBV2
D gene: TRBD1
clone size: .

CDR3 protein: CATRLGDGEQFF
J gene: TRBJ2-1
V gene: TRBV24-1
D gene: .
clone size: once

CDR3 protein: CAISGTEGKEQYF
J gene: TRBJ2-7
V gene: TRBV10-3
D gene: .
clone size: .

CDR3 protein: CASSYPGQGEIKLFF
J gene: TRBJ1-4
V gene: TRBV6-6
D gene: TRBD1
clone size: .

CDR3 protein: CAWEGPGQGIYGYTF
J gene: TRBJ1-2
V gene: TRBV30
D gene: TRBD1
clone size: .

CDR3 protein: CASSPRQGAPGNTIYF
J gene: TRBJ1-3
V gene: TRBV18
D gene: TRBD1
clone size: .

CDR3 protein: CASSSGLGTGANTGELFF
J gene: TRBJ2-2
V gene: TRBV5-4
D gene: TRBD1
clone size: .

CDR3 protein: CASSFQGGVEKLFF
J gene: TRBJ1-4
V gene: TRBV7-9
D gene: .
clone size: .

CDR3 protein: CASSLLGQQTQYF
J gene: TRBJ2-5
V gene: TRBV7-2
D gene: TRBD1
clone size: .

CDR3 protein: CASSLDRGPGNTIYF
J gene: TRBJ1-3
V gene: TRBV5-1
D gene: TRBD1
clone size: .

CDR3 protein: CAWSVRGAETQYF
J gene: TRBJ2-5
V gene: TRBV30
D gene: .
clone size: .

CDR3 protein: CASSQDFGLAENIQYF
J gene: TRBJ2-4
V gene: TRBV4-1
D gene: TRBD2
clone size: .

CDR3 protein: CASSPPTDTDTQYF
J gene: TRBJ2-3
V gene: TRBV13
D gene: .
clone size: .

CDR3 protein: CSAVDRGDEAFF
J gene: TRBJ1-1
V gene: TRBV29-1
D gene: TRBD1
clone size: .

CDR3 protein: CASRGGTGTSPLHF
J gene: TRBJ1-6
V gene: TRBV2
D gene: TRBD1
clone size: .

CDR3 protein: CASSARLHRGKSEAFF
J gene: TRBJ1-1
V gene: TRBV27
D gene: TRBD1
clone size: few

CDR3 protein: CASSDMKDRDYEQYF
J gene: TRBJ2-7
V gene: TRBV10-2
D gene: TRBD1
clone size: .

CDR3 protein: CATRPLAGVAGELFF
J gene: TRBJ2-2
V gene: TRBV15
D gene: TRBD2
clone size: few

CDR3 protein: CASSTLENPYEQYF
J gene: TRBJ2-7
V gene: TRBV2
D gene: .
clone size: few

CDR3 protein: CASSQQGFYNEQFF
J gene: TRBJ2-1
V gene: TRBV27
D gene: .
clone size: .